This T cell receptor (beta chain) was observed in a study of T cell responses to AZD1222 COVID-19 vaccine. Broader study findings: Clonal diversity was possibly underestimated, and white British individuals and females predominated among donors. There were repertoire samples only from the period after the peak T cell response.

Germline assignment: CDR1 SNHLY and CDR2 FYNNEI. V was pared by 6 bases and J by 2 bases, with 10 bases between. The CDR3 runs to 13 residues. Libraries were prepared by immunoSEQ multiplex PCR; TCRdb keeps only in-frame clonotypes and omits some of them. The sample contains 130,000 to 150,000 clones, just under 95% of which appear only once. In this sample, this clone turned up once. The antigen is not known. J is TRBJ1-1 and V is TRBV2; weak D call: TRBD1 (6 bases). The starting material was peripheral blood, obtained on day 0 of AZD1222 vaccination. This receptor was identified in an adult in good health. The CDR3, as DNA: TGTGCCAGCAGGACACAGGGAAACACTGAAGCTTTCTTT. Amino acids: CASRTQGNTEAFF.